This T cell receptor beta chain is drawn from a study of blood T cell repertoires in COVID-19. Study as a whole: Some COVID-19 samples were acute and others convalescent; all came from the United States, Italy and Spain.

This table comes from immunoSEQ multiplex PCR, and its TCRdb copy is limited to in-frame clones, with some not included. Seen here are roughly 150,000 clones, around 81% observed once, and the top ten hold about an eighth. CDR1 and CDR2 from the germline V gene are SGHAT and FQNNGV. This CDR3 comprises 14 residues. Trimming shortened V by 5 bases and J by 2 bases, and 11 bases separated the two germline ends. This receptor was identified in an older man who had recovered from COVID-19. J is TRBJ2-3 and V is TRBV11-2, with a possible D match to TRBD1 (6 bases). Material: peripheral blood. The CDR3 region is CASSQGLTTDTQYF. The CDR3 DNA is TGTGCCAGCAGCCAGGGGCTAACCACAGATACGCAGTATTTT. The full variable domain, in which reference TRBV11-2 and TRBJ2-3 provide the parts outside the CDR3, is EAGVAQSPRYKIIEKRQSVAFWCNPISGHATLYWYQQILGQGPKLLIQFQNNGVVDDSQLPKDRFSAERLKGVDSTLKIQPAKLEDSAVYLCASSQGLTTDTQYFGPGTRLTVL.